This passage covers 20 T cell receptor beta chains from one sample sequenced in a study of Graves' ophthalmopathy and Graves' hyperthyroidism. Transcripts of RNA were the source for amplifying TCR beta CDR3 regions. In the first round, RT-PCR was carried out with HTBI primers, and a multiplex PCR formed the second round. In TCRdb, the multiplex PCR reads were re-called with MiXCR into one record per CDR3 protein. Altogether about 550,000 distinct CDR3 sequences are present, less than 40% being singletons, with the ten largest covering about 4.2%. Sequencing used peripheral blood or thyroid tissue (not recorded which). These receptors all stem from an adult man with Graves' hyperthyroidism.

V is TRBV24-1 and J is TRBJ1-2; unclear D gene. From germline, CDR1 is KGHDR and CDR2 SFDVKD. Trimming left V 5 bases short and J 8 bases short, with 11 bases between. The CDR3 totals 12 residues. The chain's CDR3 is CATSGSGSGYTF. Here the CDR3 DNA reads TGTGCCACCAGTGGATCGGGCTCGGGCTACACCTTC.

The sample holds one count of this clonotype. Mismatch with germline at one junction end may stem from a read error. The rearrangement joins TRBV7-9 to TRBJ1-3, with D maybe TRBD1 (5 bases). The V gene's germline CDR1 is SEHNR and CDR2 FQNEAQ (reference sequence). The CDR3 spans 14 residues. The CDR3 DNA is TGTGCCAGCAGCCTCTCAGGGAGGCAGTCGAACACCCGATTT. Protein sequence: CASSLSGRQSNTRF.

This chain links TRBV19 with TRBJ2-7, with 10 bases matching TRBD1. Per the germline V gene, CDR1 is LNHDA and CDR2 is SQIVND (reference sequence). The CDR3 contains 14 residues. The junction had 3 bases not matched to a gene; V was cut back by 4 bases and J by 3 bases. The CDR3 spells CASSTGQGNYEQYF. Written as DNA, the CDR3 is TGTGCCAGTAGTACGGGACAGGGGAACTACGAGCAGTACTTC.

The V and J genes are TRBV9 and TRBJ2-3; weak D call: TRBD1 (6 bases). The CDR3 runs to 14 residues. CDR1 is SGDLS, CDR2 YYNGEE, per germline. V was cut by 0 bases and J by 5 bases, with 10 bases left in between. The CDR3 spells CASSVGRGRDTQYF. The CDR3, as DNA: TGTGCCAGCAGCGTAGGCAGGGGCCGAGATACGCAGTATTTT.

This clonotype was observed at least ten times. The chain employs TRBV7-9 and TRBJ2-5, with 7 bases matching TRBD1. The V and J ends lost 3 bases and 2 bases, in that order; junction bases with no gene match: 3. Per germline, CDR1 SEHNR and CDR2 FQNEAQ (reference sequence). The CDR3 runs 14 residues. CDR3 region: CASSLGQLQETQYF. The CDR3 coding sequence is TGTGCCAGCAGCTTGGGACAGTTACAAGAGACCCAGTACTTC.

To note about this clonotype: One base away lies a much larger clone, so this may be a sequencing read error. The V and J genes are TRBV7-9 and TRBJ1-4; TRBD1 is a possible D gene (6 bases). Trimming cost V 5 bases and J 7 bases, with 14 bases left between them. CDR1 and CDR2 from the germline V gene are SEHNR and FQNEAQ (reference sequence). The CDR3 contains 14 residues. The CDR3 loop reads CASSLRGAVEKLFF. CDR3 DNA sequence: TGTGCCAGCAGCCTACGGGGGGCGGTTGAAAAACTGTTTTTT. Variable domain in full (rest from reference TRBV7-9 and TRBJ1-4): DTGVSQNPRHKITKRGQNVTFRCDPISEHNRLYWYRQTLGQGPEFLTYFQNEAQLEKSRLLSDRFSAERPKGSFSTLEIQRTEQGDSAMYLCASSLRGAVEKLFFGSGTQLSVL.

This clonotype has at least ten counts. The chain uses TRBV2 and TRBJ2-5; 7 bases are shared with TRBD2. Trimming took 3 bases from V and 0 from J; bases not matched to a gene: 7. This CDR3 has 16 residues. Germline V gives CDR1 SNHLY, CDR2 FYNNEI. For the CDR3, the DNA is TGTGCCAGCAGTGAGGAGCGGGGCGCCTACCAAGAGACCCAGTACTTC. Its protein product is CASSEERGAYQETQYF.

This clonotype was found a few times. A much larger clone is a single base away; this may be a read error. The J gene is TRBJ1-2, the V gene TRBV12-3 or TRBV12-4; D gene ambiguous. This CDR3 is 14 amino acids long. CDR3 amino acids: CAIYRGGFNYGHTF. The CDR3 region has the DNA TGTGCCATCTACCGGGGAGGTTTTAACTATGGCCACACCTTC.

This clonotype was seen at least ten times. The gene calls are TRBV12-3 or TRBV12-4 and TRBJ1-1, with D possibly TRBD1 on 6 matching bases. This CDR3 has 14 amino acids. Trimming stripped 6 bases from V and 4 bases from J, with 15 bases between. The CDR3, as DNA: TGTGCCAGCAGCCCAGGGGCGAGGGGCACTGAAGCTTTCTTT. Residues: CASSPGARGTEAFF.

Notes on this clonotype: A much larger clone is a single base away; this may be a read error. The V gene is TRBV7-9, the J gene TRBJ1-2, with TRBD1 identical over 8 bases. Germline V gene lookup returns CDR1 SEHNR and CDR2 FQNEAQ (reference sequence). This CDR3 is 17 amino acids long. The CDR3: CASSLTQGALLYYGCTF. For the CDR3, the DNA is TGTGCCAGCAGCTTAACCCAGGGGGCGCTTCTTTACTATGGCTGCACCTTC. Full variable domain (outside the CDR3, taken from reference TRBV7-9 and TRBJ1-2): DTGVSQNPRHKITKRGQNVTFRCDPISEHNRLYWYRQTLGQGPEFLTYFQNEAQLEKSRLLSDRFSAERPKGSFSTLEIQRTEQGDSAMYLCASSLTQGALLYYGCTFGSGTRLTVV.

The V and J genes are TRBV6-5 and TRBJ2-7, with 7 bases lining up with TRBD2. The germline CDR1 and CDR2 sequences are MNHEY and SVGAGI. The CDR3 contains 14 residues. The ends lost 4 bases at V and 7 bases at J; junction bases unmatched: 10. CDR3 residues: CASSSPGGAGEQYF. CDR3 DNA: TGTGCCAGCAGTTCCCCGGGGGGTGCTGGGGAGCAGTACTTC.

The table lists this clonotype with many counts. The J gene is TRBJ1-6, the V gene TRBV6-6; 8 nucleotides agree with TRBD1. The CDR3 is 13 amino acids. Per the germline V gene, CDR1 is MNHNY and CDR2 is SVGAGI (reference sequence). Trimming took 10 bases from V and 7 from J; bases not matched to a gene: 6. CDR3 region: CATLDRANSPLHF. DNA for the CDR3: TGTGCCACCTTGGACAGGGCGAATTCACCCCTCCACTTT.

This clonotype was seen repeatedly, ten times or more. V is TRBV10-2 and J is TRBJ1-5, with 7 positions matching TRBD1. Germline values: CDR1 WSHSY, CDR2 SAAADI. This CDR3 is 13 amino acids long. With V trimmed by 4 bases and J by 7 bases, 4 bases remained unmatched. Here the CDR3 DNA reads TGCGCCAGCAGTGGGGCAGGGGGGCAGCCCCAGCATTTT. Its protein is CASSGAGGQPQHF.

This clonotype was seen a handful of times. The chain recombines TRBV4-1 with TRBJ1-1; D not resolved. This CDR3 comprises 15 residues. CDR1 and CDR2 (germline): MGHRA, YSYEKL. Trimming stripped 0 bases from V and 1 base from J, with 9 bases between. CDR3 nucleotides: TGCGCCAGCAGCCAAGATAGGGTGGGGAACACTGAAGCTTTCTTT. Translated, it gives CASSQDRVGNTEAFF.

The V call is TRBV12-3 or TRBV12-4, the J call TRBJ2-2; 10 nucleotides agree with TRBD2. The CDR3 is 18 residues long. The ends lost 5 bases at V and 0 bases at J; junction bases unmatched: 9. The CDR3 loop is CASSPQTSGESNTGELFF. As DNA, the CDR3 is TGTGCCAGCAGTCCCCAAACTAGCGGGGAGTCGAACACCGGGGAGCTGTTTTTT.

In the case of this clonotype: This may come from a read error, since a much larger clone is one base off. The genes are TRBV5-1 and TRBJ1-2; 8 bases line up with TRBD1. CDR3 length: 16 residues. The germline V gene has CDR1 SGHRS and CDR2 YFSETQ. V dropped 2 bases and J dropped 4; count of bases not matched to a gene: 10. CDR3 amino acids: CASSFGPQTGGYGYTF. As DNA, the CDR3 is TGCGCCAGCAGCTTTGGCCCTCAAACAGGGGGCTATGGCTACACCTTC.

This clonotype occurred many times. V gene TRBV20-1 combines with J gene TRBJ1-2; possible D gene TRBD1, 5 bases. Per germline, CDR1 DFQATT and CDR2 SNEGSKA (reference sequence). CDR3 length equals 14 residues. The germline V and J ends were trimmed by 4 bases and 8 bases, with 20 bases remaining between them. As DNA, the CDR3 is TGCAGTGCTATAGAGGGGAGGTTTGGACGGGGCTACACCTTC. Translated: CSAIEGRFGRGYTF.

This clonotype was seen at least ten times. The V call is TRBV13, the J call TRBJ1-4, with D maybe TRBD1 (6 bases). Trimming cost V 0 bases and J 3 bases, with 11 bases left between them. The CDR3 length is 16 residues. Germline CDR1 reads PRHDT; CDR2 reads FYEKMQ (reference sequence). In DNA, the CDR3 is TGTGCCAGCAGCTTAGGCCCCAGGGGTGCTAATGAAAAACTGTTTTTT. Its translation is CASSLGPRGANEKLFF.

This rearrangement joins TRBV10-2 to TRBJ1-1; tentatively, D is TRBD1 (6 bases). CDR3 size: 15 residues. Deletions cut 9 bases from V and 1 base from J, with 18 bases between. Germline V gene data show CDR1 as WSHSY and CDR2 as SAAADI. The CDR3 nucleotides are TGCGCCAGTGGGCTCAGGGGTCCCCCGAACACTGAAGCTTTCTTT. Translation gives CASGLRGPPNTEAFF.

The table lists this clonotype with a few counts. The rearrangement links TRBV4-1 to TRBJ1-4, with no clear D. The V gene's germline CDR1 is MGHRA and CDR2 YSYEKL. V gave up 4 bases and J gave up 6 bases, with 15 bases separating them. The CDR3 covers 15 residues. The CDR3 here is CASSLVQGADEKLFF. The DNA for the CDR3 is TGCGCCAGCAGCCTCGTCCAAGGTGCAGATGAAAAACTGTTTTTT.